These 3 T cell receptor beta chains were sequenced from one sample in a study of beta chain features in type 1 diabetes. The authors reverse transcribed all of the isolated RNA, so sequencing captured expressed TCRB transcripts. Method: immunoSEQ multiplex PCR; TCRdb's copy keeps in-frame clones and lacks some. The sample includes hundreds of thousands of clones, approximately 8% of them seen just once. The sequencing input was central memory CD4+ T cells from blood. The receptor set was obtained from a young woman in good health.

The chain joins TRBV4-2 to TRBJ2-1, with D perhaps matching TRBD2 (5 bases). V was trimmed by 4 bases and J by 7 bases, leaving 17 bases between them. This CDR3 contains 15 residues. Germline V CDR1 and CDR2: LGHNA, YNFKEQ. The CDR3: CASSPGRGSWNEQFF. The CDR3 DNA follows: TGTGCCAGCAGCCCCGGTCGGGGTAGCTGGAATGAGCAGTTCTTC.

In this sample, this clone turned up a few times. This sequence joins TRBV7-2 and TRBJ1-1, with D possibly matching TRBD1 (5 bases). Germline loops: CDR1 SGHTA, CDR2 FQGNSA. The CDR3 length is 17 residues. The V and J ends lost 7 bases and 5 bases respectively, with 26 bases between them. CDR3 sequence (DNA): TGTGCCAGCATCAAACGGAGGGGTTGGAGAGAGAATACTGAAGCTTTCTTT. Protein product: CASIKRRGWRENTEAFF.

The J gene is TRBJ1-1, the V gene TRBV9, with 9 bases matching TRBD1. CDR1 is SGDLS, CDR2 YYNGEE, per germline. Trimming cost V 8 bases and J 5 bases; bases outside gene matches: 13. The length of the CDR3 is 15 residues. CDR3 residues: CARKAGTGKSTEAFF. The CDR3 coding sequence is TGTGCCAGGAAAGCCGGGACAGGGAAGTCGACTGAAGCTTTCTTT. Using reference TRBV9 and TRBJ1-1 for the parts outside the CDR3, the full variable domain is DSGVTQTPKHLITATGQRVTLRCSPRSGDLSVYWYQQSLDQGLQFLIQYYNGEERAKGNILERFSAQQFPDLHSELNLSSLELGDSALYFCARKAGTGKSTEAFFGQGTRLTVV.